Described below is a single TCR beta chain sequence and its context. Per the original methods: Counts of nucleated cells, estimated from reference gene primer amplification, were obtained. TCRdb's table, derived via immunoSEQ multiplex PCR, lists solely in-frame clones and lacks some. V and J calls and clone size are given by that table; D and trimming were obtained from the DNA. The sample includes about 35,000 clones, roughly nine tenths of them seen just once. V lost 3 bases to trimming and J lost 7 bases, with 12 bases between them. CDR1 and CDR2 (germline): DFQATT, SNEGSKA (reference sequence). The CDR3 covers 12 residues. The sample originates from a study of blood T cell repertoires in COVID-19. Study details: There were acute and convalescent COVID-19 samples, and they came from the United States, Italy and Spain. Sample material is recorded as cDNA or gDNA derived from T cells, B-cell-depleted T cells, or PBMCs.

This sequence was found in a man aged 45-60 years with active COVID-19. The chain links TRBV20-1 to TRBJ1-2; tentatively, D is TRBD1 (6 bases). The sequencing sample was made of peripheral blood. CDR3 residues: CSASFSRGGYTF. CDR3 nucleotides: TGCAGTGCTAGTTTCAGCAGGGGTGGCTACACCTTC.